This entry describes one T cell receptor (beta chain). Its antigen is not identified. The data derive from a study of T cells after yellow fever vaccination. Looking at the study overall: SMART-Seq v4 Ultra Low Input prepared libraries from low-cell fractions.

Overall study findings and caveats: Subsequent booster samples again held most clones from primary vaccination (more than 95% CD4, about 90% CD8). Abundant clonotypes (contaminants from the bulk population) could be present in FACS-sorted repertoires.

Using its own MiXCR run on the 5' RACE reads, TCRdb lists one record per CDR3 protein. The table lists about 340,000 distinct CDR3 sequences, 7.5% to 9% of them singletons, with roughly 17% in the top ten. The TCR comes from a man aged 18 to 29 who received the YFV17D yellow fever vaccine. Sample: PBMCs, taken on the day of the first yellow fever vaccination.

CDR3 loop: CASSRIAGPDTQYF. As DNA, the CDR3 is TGTGCCAGCAGTCGAATAGCGGGGCCAGATACGCAGTATTTT. The chain carries TRBV2 and TRBJ2-3; the match to TRBD2 covers 8 bases. This CDR3 is built from 14 residues. In germline, CDR1 is SNHLY, CDR2 FYNNEI. V trimming: 5 bases; J trimming: 4 bases; junction bases outside the gene matches: 5.